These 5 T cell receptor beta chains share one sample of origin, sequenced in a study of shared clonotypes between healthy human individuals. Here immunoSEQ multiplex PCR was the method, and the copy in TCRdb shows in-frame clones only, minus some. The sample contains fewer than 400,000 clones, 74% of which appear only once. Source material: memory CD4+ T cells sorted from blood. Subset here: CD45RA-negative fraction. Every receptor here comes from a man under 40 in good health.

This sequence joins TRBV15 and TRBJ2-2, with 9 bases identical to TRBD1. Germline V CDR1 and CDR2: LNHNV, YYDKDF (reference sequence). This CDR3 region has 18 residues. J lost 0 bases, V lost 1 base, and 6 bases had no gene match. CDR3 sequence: CATSRAPGTGTNTGELFF. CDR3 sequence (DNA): TGTGCCACCAGCAGAGCACCCGGGACAGGGACGAACACCGGGGAGCTGTTTTTT.

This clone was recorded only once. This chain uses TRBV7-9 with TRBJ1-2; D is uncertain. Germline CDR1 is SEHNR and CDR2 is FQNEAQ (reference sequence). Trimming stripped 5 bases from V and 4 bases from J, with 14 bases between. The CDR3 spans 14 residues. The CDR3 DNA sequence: TGTGCCAGCAGCCAACCTTTGGGTGCCTATGGCTACACCTTC. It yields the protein CASSQPLGAYGYTF.

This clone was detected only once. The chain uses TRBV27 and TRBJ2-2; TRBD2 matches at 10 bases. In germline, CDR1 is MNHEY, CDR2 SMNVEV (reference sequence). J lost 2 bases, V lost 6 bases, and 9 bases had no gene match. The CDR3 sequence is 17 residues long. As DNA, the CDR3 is TGTGCCAGCAGGCTCCTCAGCGGGAGGGGAAACACCGGGGAGCTGTTTTTT. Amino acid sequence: CASRLLSGRGNTGELFF.

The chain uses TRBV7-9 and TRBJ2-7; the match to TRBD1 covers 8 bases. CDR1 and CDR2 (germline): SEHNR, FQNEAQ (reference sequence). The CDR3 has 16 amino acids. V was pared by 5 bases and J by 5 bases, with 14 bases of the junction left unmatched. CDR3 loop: CASSVPRGQGMNEQYF. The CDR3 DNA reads TGTGCCAGCAGCGTACCCCGCGGACAGGGAATGAACGAGCAGTACTTC. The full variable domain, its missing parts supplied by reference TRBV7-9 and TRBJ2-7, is DTGVSQNPRHKITKRGQNVTFRCDPISEHNRLYWYRQTLGQGPEFLTYFQNEAQLEKSRLLSDRFSAERPKGSFSTLEIQRTEQGDSAMYLCASSVPRGQGMNEQYFGPGTRLTVT.

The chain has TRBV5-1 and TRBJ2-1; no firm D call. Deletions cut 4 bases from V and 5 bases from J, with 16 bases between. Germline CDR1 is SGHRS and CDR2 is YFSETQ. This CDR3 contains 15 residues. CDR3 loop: CASSERSHGDNEQFF. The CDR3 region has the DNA TGCGCCAGCAGCGAAAGGTCGCACGGCGACAATGAGCAGTTCTTC.